Shown below are 28 T cell receptor beta chains from a single sample sequenced in a study of blood T cells in healthy people across ages. PCR was performed a second time for roughly 7 to 12 cycles using a sample-barcoded 5' primer and a J-beta primer mix. TCRdb re-called the 5' RACE reads through MiXCR, storing one row per CDR3 protein. The sample shows 650,000 to 800,000 distinct CDR3 sequences, under 45% of them seen only once. Sequences were obtained from blood. The receptors originated from a man in his sixties in good health.

This chain uses TRBV21-1 with TRBJ2-6. TRBV21-1 is a pseudogene locus. This CDR3 comprises 19 residues. The CDR3 sequence is CASSREPRRMNSGANVLTF. The DNA for the CDR3 is TGTGCCAGCAGCAGAGAGCCACGGAGAATGAACTCTGGGGCCAACGTCCTGACTTTC.

The chain recombines TRBV20-1 with TRBJ2-1; possibly TRBD1 for D (5 bases). Trimming removed 3 bases at V and 3 bases at J, with 15 bases between. Per germline, CDR1 DFQATT and CDR2 SNEGSKA (reference sequence). This CDR3 contains 15 residues. The CDR3 DNA reads TGCAGTGCTAGCACAGGATCGAGCTTCTACAATGAGCAGTTCTTC. Translated, it gives CSASTGSSFYNEQFF.

This clonotype turned up a few times. V usage is TRBV7-9 and J usage is TRBJ2-1; 7 bases are shared with TRBD2. This CDR3 region has 16 residues. The V and J ends lost 5 bases and 1 base, in that order; junction bases with no gene match: 8. Germline CDR1 SEHNR, CDR2 FQNEAQ (reference sequence). The chain's CDR3 is CASSPPSGASYNEQFF. For the CDR3, the DNA is TGTGCCAGCAGCCCCCCCAGCGGGGCTTCCTACAATGAGCAGTTCTTC.

Worth noting for this clonotype: Given a much more abundant clone one base away, this may be a read error. This chain connects TRBV18 to TRBJ2-6, with a weak D call TRBD1 (6 bases). Germline V gene sequence: CDR1 KGHSH, CDR2 LQKENI. The V gene lost 4 bases and the J gene lost 5 bases, with 18 bases spanning the gap. The CDR3 totals 17 residues. CDR3 sequence: CASSLGTQGPWANVLTF. For the CDR3, the DNA is TGTGCCAGCTCACTGGGAACACAGGGTCCTTGGGCCAACGTCCTGACTTTC.

As for this clonotype: With a much larger clone just one base away, this may be a read error. V is TRBV20-1 and J is TRBJ2-4; D gene uncertain. The J call is uncertain, as TRBJ2-5 better fits the DNA end. The CDR3 consists of 16 residues. Germline V gives CDR1 DFQATT, CDR2 SNEGSKA (reference sequence). The CDR3 loop is CSARAHVQSIPETQYF. The CDR3 nucleotides read TGCAGTGCTAGAGCCCACGTGCAGTCCATTCCAGAGACCCAGTACTTC.

The genes are TRBV28 and TRBJ2-7; 10 bases line up with TRBD1. The germline gives CDR1 MDHEN, CDR2 SYDVKM. The V segment lost 5 bases and the J segment 4 bases; nucleotides outside the gene matches: 8. This CDR3 is built from 15 residues. As DNA, the CDR3 is TGTGCCAGCAGTACCCCCGGGACAGGGGAGTACGAGCAGTACTTC. Encoded protein: CASSTPGTGEYEQYF.

This rearrangement joins TRBV19 to TRBJ1-5, with TRBD1 as a possible D gene (6 bases). This CDR3 is 15 amino acids long. Germline values: CDR1 LNHDA, CDR2 SQIVND (reference sequence). Deletions cut 6 bases from V and 0 bases from J, with 12 bases between. The CDR3 here is CASSSHRDSNQPQHF. The CDR3 coding sequence is TGTGCCAGTAGCAGCCACAGGGATAGCAATCAGCCCCAGCATTTT.

This sequence joins TRBV6-5 and TRBJ2-7; 7 bases line up with TRBD1. V shed 7 bases, J shed 4 bases, and the junction held 13 bases outside the gene matches. The length of the CDR3 is 15 residues. Germline loops: CDR1 MNHEY, CDR2 SVGAGI. The CDR3 region has the DNA TGTGCCAGCACCTCTAGGGACAGCGCAGCATACGAGCAGTACTTC. The encoded protein is CASTSRDSAAYEQYF.

The CDR3 DNA reads TGTGCCAGCAGCCGGGGGCAGGGCCGCTCACCCCTCCACTTT. Encoded protein: CASSRGQGRSPLHF. V and J are TRBV13 and TRBJ1-6, with D perhaps TRBD1 (6 bases). This CDR3 has 14 residues. CDR1 is PRHDT and CDR2 is FYEKMQ in the germline V gene (reference sequence). Trimming took off 5 bases at V and 10 bases at J, with 15 bases between the two ends.

This clonotype has just a few counts. J is TRBJ2-7 and V is TRBV7-3; D is ambiguous. The CDR3 spans 13 residues. Looked up from germline, CDR1 is SGHTA and CDR2 is FQGTGA. Trimming pared 3 bases from V and 6 bases from J, leaving 12 bases between. CDR3 DNA: TGTGCCAGCAGCTTCGCGCCACAAGGCGAGCAGTACTTC. Its translation: CASSFAPQGEQYF.

This clonotype came up a few times. This sequence joins TRBV5-1 and TRBJ2-3, with D perhaps TRBD1 (6 bases). V was cut by 0 bases and J by 3 bases, with 14 bases left in between. Looked up from germline, CDR1 is SGHRS and CDR2 is YFSETQ. CDR3 length equals 16 residues. CDR3 in DNA: TGCGCCAGCAGCTTGGGCCCCAAGGGGGTGACAGATACGCAGTATTTT. The encoded protein is CASSLGPKGVTDTQYF.

This clonotype was detected ten times or more. This chain joins TRBV29-1 and TRBJ1-2; TRBD1 might be the D (5 bases). Trimming cost V 4 bases and J 7 bases, with 13 bases left between them. This CDR3 is built from 12 residues. Germline CDR1 and CDR2: SQVTM and ANQGSEA. CDR3: CSVGGGSCGYTF. The CDR3 bases are TGCAGCGTTGGGGGGGGATCATGTGGCTACACCTTC.

The chain carries TRBV6-6 and TRBJ1-2, with 7 bases fitting TRBD1. The CDR3 is made up of 15 amino acids. V lost 6 bases and J lost 0; bases outside the gene matches: 7. Germline V CDR1 and CDR2: MNHNY, SVGAGI (reference sequence). The CDR3 DNA follows: TGTGCCAGCAGGCTCCCACAGGGGTCTAACTATGGCTACACCTTC. This sequence encodes CASRLPQGSNYGYTF.

Details on this clonotype: A read error is possible here, since a much larger clone lies one base away. The chain couples TRBV7-2 to TRBJ2-5, with D possibly TRBD2 on 5 matching bases. The DNA end lines up better with TRBJ2-1; the J call may be wrong. The V gene's germline CDR1 is SGHTA and CDR2 FQGNSA. This CDR3 has 13 residues. The CDR3 coding sequence is TGTGCCAGCAGCTCGACTATACAAGAGACCCAGTTCTTC. This encodes CASSSTIQETQFF.

The chain recombines TRBV9 with TRBJ2-3; 15 positions match TRBD2. V trimming: 4 bases; J trimming: 3 bases; junction bases outside the gene matches: 9. Germline values: CDR1 SGDLS, CDR2 YYNGEE. The CDR3 runs to 18 residues. DNA for the CDR3: TGTGCCAGCAGCTTCGGACTAGCGGGGGGGTCTAGAACAGATACGCAGTATTTT. Translated: CASSFGLAGGSRTDTQYF.

V and J are TRBV5-6 and TRBJ2-5; D might be TRBD2 (5 bases). CDR1 SGHDT and CDR2 YYEEEE come from the germline V gene. CDR3 length: 13 residues. V was cut by 3 bases and J by 5 bases, with 11 bases left in between. Written as DNA, the CDR3 is TGTGCCAGCAGCTCGCTGCGGGCGGAGACCCAGTACTTC. Translating gives CASSSLRAETQYF.

Here the CDR3 DNA reads TGTGCCAGCAGTACCGGGGGTGGGTACGGCTACACCTTC. Residues: CASSTGGGYGYTF. The chain employs TRBV12-3 or TRBV12-4 and TRBJ1-2; D perhaps matches TRBD1 (5 bases). The CDR3 runs 13 residues. V lost 5 bases to trimming and J lost 8 bases, with 15 bases between them.

The genes are TRBV7-2 and TRBJ1-2; D is unresolved. This CDR3 has 17 amino acids. Trimming shortened V by 2 bases and J by 0 bases, and 16 bases separated the two germline ends. Germline CDR1 reads SGHTA; CDR2 reads FQGNSA. In DNA form, the CDR3 reads TGTGCCAGCAGCTTATTGCGGGGTTTATCAGCTAACTATGGCTACACCTTC. This sequence encodes CASSLLRGLSANYGYTF.

V usage is TRBV5-1 and J usage is TRBJ2-5, with 11 nucleotides matching TRBD2. The CDR3 contains 16 residues. The germline CDR1 and CDR2 sequences are SGHRS and YFSETQ. J gave up 3 bases and V 4 bases, and 8 bases lay outside the gene matches. The CDR3 bases are TGCGCCAGCAGCCGGAGTAGCGGGGGGGCTAAAGAGACCCAGTACTTC. This gives the protein CASSRSSGGAKETQYF.

The chain has TRBV6-6 and TRBJ2-3; possibly TRBD1 or TRBD2 for D (5 bases each). The V and J ends lost 3 bases and 4 bases respectively, with 17 bases between them. The V gene's germline CDR1 is MNHNY and CDR2 SVGAGI (reference sequence). This CDR3 spans 16 amino acids. The CDR3 DNA follows: TGTGCCAGCAGTTATCCCAGGGAAGGGAGCGCAGATACGCAGTATTTT. This codes for CASSYPREGSADTQYF.

CDR3 sequence: CASSETGFQQFF. The CDR3 nucleotides read TGTGCCAGCAGCGAAACAGGGTTTCAGCAGTTCTTC. V is TRBV7-2 and J is TRBJ2-1; tentatively, D is TRBD1 (6 bases). This CDR3 is built from 12 residues. V shed 5 bases and J shed 11 bases, with 13 bases lying between them. Germline CDR1 and CDR2: SGHTA and FQGNSA.

The J gene is TRBJ2-3, the V gene TRBV21-1. TRBV21-1 is a documented pseudogene. This CDR3 comprises 17 residues. The CDR3 protein is CASSKVGGELSTDTQYF. For the CDR3, the DNA is TGTGCCAGCAGCAAAGTCGGTGGGGAGCTGAGCACAGATACGCAGTATTTT.

Turning to this clonotype: One end of the junction fails to match germline, which may point to a read error. The chain has TRBV11-1 and TRBJ2-1; 7 bases line up with TRBD2. The CDR3 has 16 residues. The V gene's germline CDR1 is SGHAT and CDR2 FQDESV (reference sequence). The CDR3 bases are TGTGCCAGTAGCTTACCGAGCGGGGTGGACCCGTACGAGCAGTTCTTC. Translation: CASSLPSGVDPYEQFF.

This chain links TRBV5-6 with TRBJ2-5, with D unclear. V shed 0 bases and J shed 4 bases, with 10 bases lying between them. The germline V gene encodes CDR1 SGHDT and CDR2 YYEEEE. The CDR3 has 14 residues. In DNA form, the CDR3 reads TGTGCCAGCAGCTTGGAGGTGGGATCAGAGACCCAGTACTTC. Protein: CASSLEVGSETQYF.

The chain has TRBV6-2 or TRBV6-3 and TRBJ2-1; a possible D gene is TRBD2 (5 bases). The CDR3 loop spans 18 amino acids. The V and J ends lost 4 bases and 4 bases respectively, with 23 bases between them. Germline loops: CDR1 MNHEY, CDR2 SVGEGT. CDR3 amino acids: CASSSLGERRAPYNEQFF. In nucleotides, the CDR3 is TGTGCCAGCAGTTCCCTCGGGGAGCGGCGGGCCCCTTACAATGAGCAGTTCTTC.

This clonotype was seen a few times. This chain connects TRBV24-1 to TRBJ2-5, with D possibly TRBD2 on 5 matching bases. Deletions cut 1 base from V and 5 bases from J, with 13 bases between. From germline, CDR1 is KGHDR and CDR2 SFDVKD. The CDR3 is 15 residues long. Here the CDR3 reads CATSDFGPTGETQYF. The CDR3 DNA follows: TGTGCCACCAGTGATTTCGGGCCAACGGGGGAGACCCAGTACTTC.

This clonotype was seen a handful of times. The chain links TRBV5-5 to TRBJ1-1; tentatively, D is TRBD1 (5 bases). The CDR3 loop spans 11 amino acids. Between the trimmed V and J ends, which lost 1 base and 9 bases, there was a span of 7 bases. Germline V gene sequence: CDR1 SGHKS, CDR2 YYEKEE (reference sequence). DNA of the CDR3: TGTGCCAGCAGCTTGACAGGAAAAGCTTTCTTT. Its protein product is CASSLTGKAFF.

The V and J genes are TRBV3-1 and TRBJ2-4; TRBD2 matches 10 bases. Near its end, the DNA agrees better with TRBJ2-7, so the J call may be wrong. CDR1 and CDR2 from the germline V gene are LGHDT and YNNKEL (reference sequence). This CDR3 contains 18 residues. The CDR3 loop is CASSPESSLAGVSYEQYF. The DNA of the CDR3 is TGTGCCAGCAGCCCGGAATCCTCTCTAGCGGGGGTTTCCTACGAGCAGTACTTC.